The 18 T cell receptor beta chains presented below share a single source sample, sequenced in a study of T cells in Graves' hyperthyroidism and ophthalmopathy (dated by TCRdb to between 2018 and 2021). Library method: multiplex PCR. The sequencing machine was an Illumina HiSeq 2000. The TCR beta CDR3 regions were amplified from RNA transcripts. For the first round of RT-PCR on the TCR CDR3, the HTBI primer set was used together with the Qiagen OneStep RT-PCR kit. TCRdb reanalyzed the raw reads on its own, using fastp at Q25 for trimming and MiXCR for clone calling, and kept in-frame beta chains. Here each entry gathers all rows of one CDR3 protein and keeps the most common genes and DNA. Recorded for this sample are about 350,000 distinct CDR3 sequences; around 14% of them occurred a single time. Of the sample, just under 25% falls within the top ten clones. Sequencing used blood. The origin of the receptors is a woman in her 30s with Graves' hyperthyroidism.

This clonotype was counted many times. This chain connects TRBV7-9 to TRBJ1-4; the D gene is possibly TRBD1 (5 bases). CDR3 length: 15 residues. V dropped 3 bases and J dropped 3 bases, with 11 bases sitting between them. Germline CDR1 SEHNR, CDR2 FQNEAQ (reference sequence). This CDR3 reads CASSFDGGPNEKLFF. CDR3 coding DNA: TGTGCCAGCAGCTTTGATGGGGGACCTAATGAAAAACTGTTTTTT.

This clonotype was recorded many times. The rearrangement links TRBV2 to TRBJ2-3, with TRBD2 matching 9 bases. The V gene end was trimmed by 4 bases and the J gene end by 6 bases; junction bases not matched to a gene: 8. Germline V gene data show CDR1 as SNHLY and CDR2 as FYNNEI. This CDR3 has 15 amino acids. Here the CDR3 reads CASSAGLAGVDTQYF. CDR3 in DNA: TGTGCCAGCAGTGCTGGGTTAGCGGGAGTTGATACGCAGTATTTT. Looking up the rest from reference TRBV2 and TRBJ2-3 gives the full variable domain: EPEVTQTPSHQVTQMGQEVILRCVPISNHLYFYWYRQILGQKVEFLVSFYNNEISEKSEIFDDQFSVERPDGSNFTLKIRSTKLEDSAMYFCASSAGLAGVDTQYFGPGTRLTVL.

The V call is TRBV2, the J call TRBJ1-5, with D possibly TRBD1 on 5 matching bases. Germline V gene data show CDR1 as SNHLY and CDR2 as FYNNEI. V was pared by 6 bases and J by 10 bases, with 10 bases between. The CDR3 spans 11 residues. In DNA, the CDR3 is TGTGCCAGCAGGGGGGAGGAACCCCAGCATTTT. Translating it yields CASRGEEPQHF.

This clonotype was observed at least ten times. V and J are TRBV13 and TRBJ2-5; D ambiguous. Germline CDR1 reads PRHDT; CDR2 reads FYEKMQ (reference sequence). V lost 0 bases, J lost 5 bases, and 7 bases lay in between. CDR3 length: 13 amino acids. The CDR3 DNA follows: TGTGCCAGCAGCTTAGGGGACGCGGAGACCCAGTACTTC. Protein sequence: CASSLGDAETQYF. Full variable domain (remainder filled in from reference TRBV13 and TRBJ2-5): AAGVIQSPRHLIKEKRETATLKCYPIPRHDTVYWYQQGPGQDPQFLISFYEKMQSDKGSIPDRFSAQQFSDYHSELNMSSLELGDSALYFCASSLGDAETQYFGPGTRLLVL.

This clonotype was seen many times. The rearrangement uses TRBV12-3 or TRBV12-4 and TRBJ2-1; D is unclear. The CDR3 spans 16 residues. V shed 6 bases and J shed 6 bases, with 21 bases lying between them. CDR3 amino acids: CASRPSQTLIRNEQFF. CDR3 nucleotide sequence: TGTGCCAGCAGGCCATCCCAGACCCTTATTCGCAATGAGCAGTTCTTC.

J is TRBJ2-5 and V is TRBV28; TRBD2 agrees at 7 bases. The junction had 5 bases not matched to a gene; V was cut back by 3 bases and J by 7 bases. CDR1 is MDHEN, CDR2 SYDVKM, per germline. The CDR3 sequence is 13 residues long. The CDR3 nucleotides are TGTGCCAGCAGTTTGGGGGGGATGGCGACCCAGTACTTC. This gives the protein CASSLGGMATQYF.

This chain connects TRBV30 to TRBJ1-1, with D possibly TRBD1 on 6 matching bases. The CDR3 runs 16 residues. The germline CDR1 and CDR2 sequences are GTSNPN and SVGIG (reference sequence). Deletions cut 2 bases from V and 3 bases from J, with 19 bases between. The CDR3 DNA reads as TGTGCCTGGAGTCGTCCCCGGGGGGGGCGGTACACTGAAGCTTTCTTT. This codes for CAWSRPRGGRYTEAFF.

Ten or more counts support this clonotype. The chain recombines TRBV29-1 with TRBJ2-1; D remains unclear. Germline V gene sequence: CDR1 SQVTM, CDR2 ANQGSEA. The CDR3 totals 11 residues. V gave up 7 bases and J gave up 10 bases, with 14 bases separating them. This chain's CDR3 is CSAALDGEQFF. The CDR3 bases are TGCAGCGCCGCCCTGGACGGAGAGCAGTTCTTC.

The genes are TRBV9 and TRBJ2-1; D is undetermined. The V end lost 5 bases, the J end lost 8 bases, and 17 bases lay between the germline ends. The CDR3 has 14 amino acids. Germline values: CDR1 SGDLS, CDR2 YYNGEE. CDR3 nucleotide sequence: TGTGCCAGCAGTCCCCCGACTTACAGCGATGAGCAGTTCTTC. Translating gives CASSPPTYSDEQFF.

Ten or more counts support this clonotype. V and J are TRBV2 and TRBJ1-1, with D unclear. In germline, CDR1 is SNHLY, CDR2 FYNNEI. The CDR3 consists of 13 residues. V was shortened by 7 bases and J by 11 bases, with 20 bases between the two germline ends. The CDR3 spells CASIRQWSFDAFF. The CDR3 DNA reads as TGTGCCAGCATACGTCAATGGTCATTCGACGCTTTCTTT.

The rearrangement joins TRBV20-1 to TRBJ1-5; TRBD1 matches at 10 bases. Germline lookup yields CDR1 DFQATT and CDR2 SNEGSKA (reference sequence). The CDR3 has 16 residues. V was clipped by 0 bases and J by 4 bases; unmatched bases: 6. As DNA, the CDR3 is TGCAGTGCTAGAGACACGGGACAGGGGTGGAATCAGCCCCAGCATTTT. This translates into CSARDTGQGWNQPQHF.

The chain recombines TRBV15 with TRBJ2-7; maybe TRBD2 (6 bases). The V gene lost 1 base and the J gene lost 7 bases, with 14 bases spanning the gap. The germline CDR1 and CDR2 sequences are LNHNV and YYDKDF (reference sequence). This CDR3 has 14 amino acids. The CDR3 region is CATSRAGDLKEQYF. CDR3 DNA: TGTGCCACCAGCAGAGCGGGGGATTTGAAAGAGCAGTACTTC.

This clonotype occurred many times. The chain links TRBV2 to TRBJ2-2, with 7 bases that match TRBD2. Germline loops: CDR1 SNHLY, CDR2 FYNNEI. The CDR3 sequence is 18 residues long. V shed 9 bases, J shed 0 bases, and the junction held 16 bases outside the gene matches. As DNA, the CDR3 is TGTGCCAGTCGTAGGTACCTGCTAGCGGAGTCGAACACCGGGGAGCTGTTTTTT. Encoded protein: CASRRYLLAESNTGELFF.

The chain recombines TRBV28 with TRBJ2-1, with 9 bases fitting TRBD1. The CDR3 is 16 amino acids. The ends lost 7 bases at V and 7 bases at J; junction bases unmatched: 14. Germline CDR1 reads MDHEN; CDR2 reads SYDVKM. The CDR3 is CASILRPGQGSNEQFF. CDR3 DNA: TGTGCCAGCATCTTAAGACCGGGACAGGGTTCGAATGAGCAGTTCTTC.

About this clonotype itself: It may be a read error: a sequence one base away is much more abundant. The chain uses TRBV11-2 and TRBJ2-5; 10 nucleotides match TRBD2. Germline assignment: CDR1 SGHAT and CDR2 FQNNGV. CDR3 length equals 15 residues. The V and J ends lost 1 base and 4 bases, in that order; junction bases with no gene match: 3. This chain's CDR3 is CASSLAPSGRETQYF. The CDR3 nucleotides read TGTGCCAGCAGCTTAGCCCCTAGCGGGAGAGAGACCCAGTACTTC.

This chain connects TRBV5-5 to TRBJ1-2, with 7 bases identical to TRBD1. The J segment lost 1 base and the V segment lost 6 bases, leaving 15 bases of the junction unmatched. The CDR3 consists of 17 residues. Germline V gene data show CDR1 as SGHKS and CDR2 as YYEKEE (reference sequence). The CDR3: CASTRRGGTEINYGYTF. CDR3 nucleotides: TGTGCCAGCACCCGCAGGGGGGGGACAGAGATTAACTATGGCTACACCTTC.

The genes are TRBV6-5 and TRBJ1-5; D possibly corresponds to TRBD1 (6 bases). Deletions cut 4 bases from V and 0 bases from J, with 16 bases between. The CDR3 contains 17 residues. In germline, CDR1 is MNHEY, CDR2 SVGAGI. The DNA of the CDR3 is TGTGCCAGCAGTTTGGGTAGCCGGGACACTAGCAATCAGCCCCAGCATTTT. It specifies CASSLGSRDTSNQPQHF.

This clonotype was counted at least ten times. The chain combines TRBV20-1 with TRBJ2-5; D not resolved. This CDR3 comprises 13 residues. Per the germline V gene, CDR1 is DFQATT and CDR2 is SNEGSKA (reference sequence). V gave up 1 base and J gave up 5 bases, with 11 bases separating them. CDR3 region: CSARAPVRETQYF. The CDR3 nucleotides are TGCAGTGCTAGAGCGCCGGTCAGGGAGACCCAGTACTTC.